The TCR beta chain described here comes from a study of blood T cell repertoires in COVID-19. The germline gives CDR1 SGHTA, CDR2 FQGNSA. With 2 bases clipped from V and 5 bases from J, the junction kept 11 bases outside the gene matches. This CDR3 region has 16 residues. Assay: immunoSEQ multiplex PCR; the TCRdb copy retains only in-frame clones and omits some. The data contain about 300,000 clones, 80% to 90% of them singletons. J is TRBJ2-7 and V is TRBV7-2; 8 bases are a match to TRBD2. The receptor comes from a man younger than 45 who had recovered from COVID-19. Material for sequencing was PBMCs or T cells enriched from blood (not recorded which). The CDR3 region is CASSLSHGGGFDEQYF. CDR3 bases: TGTGCCAGCAGCTTATCTCACGGGGGGGGATTCGACGAGCAGTACTTC. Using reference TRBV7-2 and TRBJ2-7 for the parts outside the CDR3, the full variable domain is GAGVSQSPSNKVTEKGKDVELRCDPISGHTALYWYRQSLGQGLEFLIYFQGNSAPDKSGLPSDRFSAERTGGSVSTLTIQRTQQEDSAVYLCASSLSHGGGFDEQYFGPGTRLTVT.